This T cell receptor (beta chain) originates from a study of identical twins. Findings and caveats of the study: Because invariant MAIT and iNKT cells could be present, zero-insertion analyses could be partly confounded. Cord blood's abundant beta clonotypes had fewer insertions, unlike memory repertoires.

The CDR3 has 14 amino acids. Deletions cut 2 bases from V and 2 bases from J, with 8 bases between. The authors used template switching to add a universal primer site and gave cDNA unique molecular identifiers. TCRdb re-called the 5' RACE reads through MiXCR, storing one row per CDR3 protein. The sample yields approximately 490,000 distinct CDR3 sequences, around 22% seen once. This clonotype was counted between two and nine times. Its antigen is not known. The same data also contributed to another study, on yellow fever vaccine responses in identical twins. According to that study: Reports say the vaccine T cell response in twins looked partly convergent and partly personalized.

The sequenced sample was CD4+ T cells sorted from blood. The V call is TRBV12-3 or TRBV12-4, the J call TRBJ2-3; the D gene is possibly TRBD2 (5 bases). This receptor was obtained from a woman aged 18-29 years in good health. CDR3 amino acids: CASSLQRPTDTQYF. The CDR3 coding sequence is TGTGCCAGCAGTTTACAGCGGCCCACAGATACGCAGTATTTT.